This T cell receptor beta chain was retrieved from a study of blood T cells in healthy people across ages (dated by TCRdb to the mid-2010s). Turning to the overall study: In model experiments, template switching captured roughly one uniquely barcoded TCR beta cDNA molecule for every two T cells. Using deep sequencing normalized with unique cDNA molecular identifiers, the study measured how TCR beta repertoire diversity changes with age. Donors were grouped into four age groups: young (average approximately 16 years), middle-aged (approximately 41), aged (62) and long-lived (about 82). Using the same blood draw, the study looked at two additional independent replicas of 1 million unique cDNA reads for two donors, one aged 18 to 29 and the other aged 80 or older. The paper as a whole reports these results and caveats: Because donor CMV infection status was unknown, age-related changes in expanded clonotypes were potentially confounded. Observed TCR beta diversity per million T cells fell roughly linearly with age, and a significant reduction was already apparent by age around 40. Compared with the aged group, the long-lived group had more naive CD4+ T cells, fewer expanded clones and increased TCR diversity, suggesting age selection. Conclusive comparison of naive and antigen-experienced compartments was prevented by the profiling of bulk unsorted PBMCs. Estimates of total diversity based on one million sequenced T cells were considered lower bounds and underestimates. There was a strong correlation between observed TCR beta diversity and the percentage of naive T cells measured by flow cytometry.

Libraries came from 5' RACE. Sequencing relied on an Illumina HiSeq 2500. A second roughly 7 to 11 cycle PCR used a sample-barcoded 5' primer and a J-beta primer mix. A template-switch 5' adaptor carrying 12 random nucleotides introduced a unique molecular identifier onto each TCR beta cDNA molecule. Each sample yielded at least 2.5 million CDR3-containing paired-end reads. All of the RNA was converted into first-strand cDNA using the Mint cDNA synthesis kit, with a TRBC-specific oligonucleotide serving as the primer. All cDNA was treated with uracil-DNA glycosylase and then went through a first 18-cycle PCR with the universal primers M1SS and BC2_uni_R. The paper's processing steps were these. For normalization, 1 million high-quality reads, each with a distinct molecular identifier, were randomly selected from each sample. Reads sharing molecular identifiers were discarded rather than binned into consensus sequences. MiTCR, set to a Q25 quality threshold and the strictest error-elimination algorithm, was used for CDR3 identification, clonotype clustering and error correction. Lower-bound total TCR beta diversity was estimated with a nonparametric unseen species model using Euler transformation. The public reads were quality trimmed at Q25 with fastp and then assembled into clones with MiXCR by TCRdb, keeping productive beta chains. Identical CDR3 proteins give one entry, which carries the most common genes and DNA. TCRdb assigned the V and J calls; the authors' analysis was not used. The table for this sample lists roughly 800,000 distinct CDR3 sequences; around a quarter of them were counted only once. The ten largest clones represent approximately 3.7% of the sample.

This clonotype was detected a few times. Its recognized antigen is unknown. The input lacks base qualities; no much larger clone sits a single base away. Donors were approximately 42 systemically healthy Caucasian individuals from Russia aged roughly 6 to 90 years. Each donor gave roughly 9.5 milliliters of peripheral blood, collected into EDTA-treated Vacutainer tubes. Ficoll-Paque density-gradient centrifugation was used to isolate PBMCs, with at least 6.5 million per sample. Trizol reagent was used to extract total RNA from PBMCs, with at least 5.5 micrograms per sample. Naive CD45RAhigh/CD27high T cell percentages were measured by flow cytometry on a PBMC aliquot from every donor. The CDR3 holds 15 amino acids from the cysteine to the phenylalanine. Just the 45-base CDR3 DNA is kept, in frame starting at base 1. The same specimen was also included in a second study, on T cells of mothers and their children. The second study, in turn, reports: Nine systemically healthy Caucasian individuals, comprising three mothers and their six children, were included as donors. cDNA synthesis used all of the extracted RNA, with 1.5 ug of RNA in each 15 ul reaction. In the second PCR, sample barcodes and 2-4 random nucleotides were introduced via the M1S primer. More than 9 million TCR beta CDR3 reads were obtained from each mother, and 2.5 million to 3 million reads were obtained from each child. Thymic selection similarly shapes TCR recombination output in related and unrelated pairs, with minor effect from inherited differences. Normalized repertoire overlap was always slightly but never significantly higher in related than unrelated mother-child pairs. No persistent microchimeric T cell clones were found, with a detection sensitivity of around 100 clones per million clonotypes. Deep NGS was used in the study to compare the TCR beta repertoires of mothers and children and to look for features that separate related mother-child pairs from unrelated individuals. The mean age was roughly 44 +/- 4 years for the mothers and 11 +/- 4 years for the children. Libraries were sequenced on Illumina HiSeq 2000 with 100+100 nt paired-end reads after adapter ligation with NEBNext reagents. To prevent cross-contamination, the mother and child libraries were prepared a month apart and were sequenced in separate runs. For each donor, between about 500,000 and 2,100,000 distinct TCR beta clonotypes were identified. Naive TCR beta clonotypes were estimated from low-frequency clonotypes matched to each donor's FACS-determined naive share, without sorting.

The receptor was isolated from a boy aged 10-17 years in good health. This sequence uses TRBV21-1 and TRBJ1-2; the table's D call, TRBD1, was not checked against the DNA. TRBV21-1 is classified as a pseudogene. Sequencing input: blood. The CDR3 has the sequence CASSKGPYTLQGYTF. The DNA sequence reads TGTGCCAGCAGCAAAGGCCCATATACCCTGCAAGGCTACACCTTC.